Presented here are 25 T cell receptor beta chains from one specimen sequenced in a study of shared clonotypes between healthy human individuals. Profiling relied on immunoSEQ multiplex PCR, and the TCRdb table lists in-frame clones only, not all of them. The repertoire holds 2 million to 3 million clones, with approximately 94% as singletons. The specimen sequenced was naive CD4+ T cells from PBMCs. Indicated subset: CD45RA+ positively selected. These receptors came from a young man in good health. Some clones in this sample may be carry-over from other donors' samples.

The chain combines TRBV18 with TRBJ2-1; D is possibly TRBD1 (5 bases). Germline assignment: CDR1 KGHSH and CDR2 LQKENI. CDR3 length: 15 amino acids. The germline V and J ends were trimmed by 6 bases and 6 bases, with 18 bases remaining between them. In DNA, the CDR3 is TGTGCCAGCTCCCCGACAGTCCTGGGTTCCAATGAGCAGTTCTTC. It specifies CASSPTVLGSNEQFF.

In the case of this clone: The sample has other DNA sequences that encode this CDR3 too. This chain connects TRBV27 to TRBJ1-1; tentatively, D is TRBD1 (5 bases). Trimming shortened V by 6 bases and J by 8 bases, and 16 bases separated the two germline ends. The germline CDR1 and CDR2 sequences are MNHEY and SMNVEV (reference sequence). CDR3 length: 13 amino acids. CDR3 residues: CASRAGFGTEAFF. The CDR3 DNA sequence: TGTGCCAGCAGAGCAGGGTTCGGCACCGAAGCTTTCTTT.

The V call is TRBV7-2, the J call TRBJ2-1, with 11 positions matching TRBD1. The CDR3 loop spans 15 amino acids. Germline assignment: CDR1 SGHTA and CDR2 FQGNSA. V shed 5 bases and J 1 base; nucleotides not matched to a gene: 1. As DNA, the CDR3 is TGTGCCAGCAGCGGACAGGGGGCATCCTACAATGAGCAGTTCTTC. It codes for CASSGQGASYNEQFF.

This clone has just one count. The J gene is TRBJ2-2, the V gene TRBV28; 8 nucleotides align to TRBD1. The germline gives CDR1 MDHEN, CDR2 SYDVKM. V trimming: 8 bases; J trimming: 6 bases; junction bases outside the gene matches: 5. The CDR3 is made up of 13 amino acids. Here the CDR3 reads CASGRTGPGELFF. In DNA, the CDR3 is TGTGCCAGCGGACGGACAGGGCCCGGGGAGCTGTTTTTT.

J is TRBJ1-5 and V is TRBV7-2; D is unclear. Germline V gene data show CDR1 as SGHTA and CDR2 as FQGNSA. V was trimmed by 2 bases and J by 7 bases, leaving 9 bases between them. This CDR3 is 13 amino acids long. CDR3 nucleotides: TGTGCCAGCAGCTTACAGGCCTACCAGCCCCAGCATTTT. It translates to CASSLQAYQPQHF.

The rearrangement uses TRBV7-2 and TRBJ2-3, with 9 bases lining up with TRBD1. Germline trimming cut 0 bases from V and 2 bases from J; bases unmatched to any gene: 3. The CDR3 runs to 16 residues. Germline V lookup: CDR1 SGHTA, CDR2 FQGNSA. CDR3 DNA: TGTGCCAGCAGCTTAGCGGGACAGGGCTACACAGATACGCAGTATTTT. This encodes CASSLAGQGYTDTQYF. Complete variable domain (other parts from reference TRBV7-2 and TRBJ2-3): GAGVSQSPSNKVTEKGKDVELRCDPISGHTALYWYRQSLGQGLEFLIYFQGNSAPDKSGLPSDRFSAERTGGSVSTLTIQRTQQEDSAVYLCASSLAGQGYTDTQYFGPGTRLTVL.

The CDR3 is CASMRTDRGGYTF. The CDR3 nucleotides are TGTGCCAGCATGAGGACGGACAGGGGCGGCTACACCTTC. This sequence joins TRBV28 and TRBJ1-2; 9 bases fit TRBD1. CDR3 length: 13 amino acids. V lost 7 bases to trimming and J lost 8 bases; unmatched junction nucleotides: 8. From germline, CDR1 is MDHEN and CDR2 SYDVKM.

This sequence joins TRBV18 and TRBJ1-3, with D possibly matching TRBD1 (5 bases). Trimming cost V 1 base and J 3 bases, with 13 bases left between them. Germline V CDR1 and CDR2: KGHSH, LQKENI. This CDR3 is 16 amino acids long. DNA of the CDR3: TGTGCCAGCTCACCACTCGCACAGAGGGGTGGAAACACCATATATTTT. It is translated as CASSPLAQRGGNTIYF. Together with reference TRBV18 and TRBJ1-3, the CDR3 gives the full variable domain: NAGVMQNPRHLVRRRGQEARLRCSPMKGHSHVYWYRQLPEEGLKFMVYLQKENIIDESGMPKERFSAEFPKEGPSILRIQQVVRGDSAAYFCASSPLAQRGGNTIYFGEGSWLTVV.

The CDR3 nucleotides are TGCGCCAGCAGCCTAGGAAGGCGGGGTCAGCCCCAGCATTTT. Translation: CASSLGRRGQPQHF. V and J are TRBV4-3 and TRBJ1-5; D is ambiguous. Trimming shortened V by 4 bases and J by 6 bases, and 13 bases separated the two germline ends. This CDR3 region has 14 residues. From germline, CDR1 is LGHNA and CDR2 YSLEER.

The CDR3: CASSGVAGGSYEQYF. CDR3 DNA sequence: TGCGCCAGCAGCGGGGTAGCGGGAGGCTCCTACGAGCAGTACTTC. The chain recombines TRBV5-1 with TRBJ2-7; 10 bases align to TRBD2. Germline loops: CDR1 SGHRS, CDR2 YFSETQ. The V segment lost 4 bases and the J segment 0 bases; nucleotides outside the gene matches: 4. This CDR3 spans 15 amino acids.

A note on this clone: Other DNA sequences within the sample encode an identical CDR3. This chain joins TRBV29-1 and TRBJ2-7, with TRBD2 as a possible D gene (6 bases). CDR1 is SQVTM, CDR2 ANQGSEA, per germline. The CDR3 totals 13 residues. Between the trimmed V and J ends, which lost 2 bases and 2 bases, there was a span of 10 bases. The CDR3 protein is CSVEQPGAYEQYF. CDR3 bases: TGCAGCGTTGAACAGCCGGGAGCCTACGAGCAGTACTTC.

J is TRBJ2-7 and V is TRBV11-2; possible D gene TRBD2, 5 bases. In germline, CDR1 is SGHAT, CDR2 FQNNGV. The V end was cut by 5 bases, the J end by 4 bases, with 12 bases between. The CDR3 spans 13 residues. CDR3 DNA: TGTGCCAGCAGCGAACTAGTTTCATACGAGCAGTACTTC. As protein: CASSELVSYEQYF.

The CDR3 nucleotides read TGTGCCAGCAGTCTGACCCAGTACAATTCACCCCTCCACTTT. Translation gives CASSLTQYNSPLHF. The chain is built from TRBV28 and TRBJ1-6; D unresolved. V was cut by 5 bases and J by 7 bases, with 12 bases left in between. The length of the CDR3 is 14 residues. Per germline, CDR1 MDHEN and CDR2 SYDVKM.

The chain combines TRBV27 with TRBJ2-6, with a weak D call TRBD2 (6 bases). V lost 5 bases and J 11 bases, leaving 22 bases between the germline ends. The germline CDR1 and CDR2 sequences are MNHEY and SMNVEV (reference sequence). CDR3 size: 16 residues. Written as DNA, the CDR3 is TGTGCCAGCAGTCCATTGGGAGGCAGGGAAGGGGACGTCCTGACTTTC. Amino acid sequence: CASSPLGGREGDVLTF. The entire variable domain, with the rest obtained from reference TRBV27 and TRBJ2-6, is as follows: EAQVTQNPRYLITVTGKKLTVTCSQNMNHEYMSWYRQDPGLGLRQIYYSMNVEVTDKGDVPEGYKVSRKEKRNFPLILESPSPNQTSLYFCASSPLGGREGDVLTFGAGSRLTVL.

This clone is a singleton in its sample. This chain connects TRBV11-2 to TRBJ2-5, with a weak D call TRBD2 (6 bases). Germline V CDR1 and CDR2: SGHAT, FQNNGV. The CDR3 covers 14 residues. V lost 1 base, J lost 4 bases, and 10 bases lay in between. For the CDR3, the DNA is TGTGCCAGCAGCTTAGTCGGAGGGCCAGAGACCCAGTACTTC. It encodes CASSLVGGPETQYF.

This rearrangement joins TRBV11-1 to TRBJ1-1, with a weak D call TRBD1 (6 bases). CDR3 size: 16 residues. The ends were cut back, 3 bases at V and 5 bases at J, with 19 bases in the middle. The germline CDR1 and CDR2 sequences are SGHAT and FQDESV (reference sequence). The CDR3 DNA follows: TGTGCCAGCAGCTTCCACGGGAGAGGGGGAGGAACTGAAGCTTTCTTT. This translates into CASSFHGRGGGTEAFF.

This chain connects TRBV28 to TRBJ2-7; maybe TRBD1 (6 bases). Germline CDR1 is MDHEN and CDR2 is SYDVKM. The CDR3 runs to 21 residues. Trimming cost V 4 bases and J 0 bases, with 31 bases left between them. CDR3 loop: CASSSTRRTVPPTSLSYEQYF. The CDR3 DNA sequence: TGTGCCAGCAGTTCCACGAGGAGGACAGTCCCCCCAACCTCCCTCTCCTACGAGCAGTACTTC.

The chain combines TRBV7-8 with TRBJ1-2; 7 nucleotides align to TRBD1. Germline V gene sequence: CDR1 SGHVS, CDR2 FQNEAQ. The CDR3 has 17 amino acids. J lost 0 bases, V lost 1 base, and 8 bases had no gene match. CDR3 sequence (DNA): TGTGCCAGCAGCTTAGGGGGGACAGCCTCTGCTAACTATGGCTACACCTTC. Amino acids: CASSLGGTASANYGYTF. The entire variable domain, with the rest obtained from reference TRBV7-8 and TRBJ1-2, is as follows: GAGVSQSPRYKVAKRGQDVALRCDPISGHVSLFWYQQALGQGPEFLTYFQNEAQLDKSGLPSDRFFAERPEGSVSTLKIQRTQQEDSAVYLCASSLGGTASANYGYTFGSGTRLTVV.

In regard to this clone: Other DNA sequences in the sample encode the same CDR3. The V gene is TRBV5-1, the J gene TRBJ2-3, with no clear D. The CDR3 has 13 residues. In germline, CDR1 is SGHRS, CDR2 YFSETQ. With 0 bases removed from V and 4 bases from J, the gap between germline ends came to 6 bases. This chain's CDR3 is CASSLDLADTQYF. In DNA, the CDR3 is TGCGCCAGCAGCTTGGACCTAGCAGATACGCAGTATTTT.

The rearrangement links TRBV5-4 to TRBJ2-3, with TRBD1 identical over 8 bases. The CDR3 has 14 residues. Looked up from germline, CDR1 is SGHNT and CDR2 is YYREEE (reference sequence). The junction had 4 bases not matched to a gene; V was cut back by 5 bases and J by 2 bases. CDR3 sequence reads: CASRPGQATDTQYF. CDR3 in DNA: TGTGCCAGCAGACCGGGACAGGCCACAGATACGCAGTATTTT.

The chain's CDR3 is CASSIRGGEEQYF. CDR3 nucleotide sequence: TGTGCCAGTAGTATTCGAGGGGGGGAAGAGCAGTACTTC. V gene TRBV19 combines with J gene TRBJ2-7; possible D gene TRBD2, 7 bases. Germline V gene data show CDR1 as LNHDA and CDR2 as SQIVND (reference sequence). Trimming stripped 3 bases from V and 7 bases from J, with 13 bases between. There are 13 residues in the CDR3.

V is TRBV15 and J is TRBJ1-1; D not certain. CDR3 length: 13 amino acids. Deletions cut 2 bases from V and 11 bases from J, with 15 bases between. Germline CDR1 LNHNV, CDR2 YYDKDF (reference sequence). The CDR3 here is CATSRSPGEGAFF. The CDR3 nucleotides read TGTGCCACCAGCAGATCCCCGGGCGAAGGCGCTTTCTTT.

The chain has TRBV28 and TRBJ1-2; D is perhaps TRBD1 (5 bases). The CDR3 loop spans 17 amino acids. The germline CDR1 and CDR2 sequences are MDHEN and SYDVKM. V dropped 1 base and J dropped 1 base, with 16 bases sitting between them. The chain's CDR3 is CASSLLSRQMHNYGYTF. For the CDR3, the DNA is TGTGCCAGCAGTTTATTAAGTCGACAGATGCATAACTATGGCTACACCTTC.

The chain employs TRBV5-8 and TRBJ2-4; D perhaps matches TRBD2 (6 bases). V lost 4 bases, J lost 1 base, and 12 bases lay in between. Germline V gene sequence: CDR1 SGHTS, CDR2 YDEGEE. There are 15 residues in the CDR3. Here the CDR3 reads CASSPTGVAKNIQYF. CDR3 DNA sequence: TGTGCCAGCAGCCCGACGGGAGTGGCCAAAAACATTCAGTACTTC.

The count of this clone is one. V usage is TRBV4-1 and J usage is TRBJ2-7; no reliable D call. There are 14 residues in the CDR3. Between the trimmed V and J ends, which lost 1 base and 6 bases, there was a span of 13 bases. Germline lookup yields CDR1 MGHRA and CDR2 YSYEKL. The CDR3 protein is CASSQGSGFSEQYF. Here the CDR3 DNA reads TGCGCCAGCAGCCAAGGGTCCGGTTTCAGCGAGCAGTACTTC.